This T cell receptor beta chain appears in the sequencing data of a study of control samples from healthy donors and cancer patients (dated by TCRdb to the early 2020s). On this clone: It has no known antigen specificity. No base-level quality is on record; no much larger clone is a single base apart.

Based on the germline V gene, the CDR1 and CDR2 sequences are SGHTA and FQGNSA. V is pared back by 4 bases and J by 2 bases, with 6 bases lying between the germline termini. The cysteine opens and the phenylalanine closes a CDR3 of 13 amino acids. Kept here is only the CDR3 DNA, which spans 39 bases and is read in frame from base 1. The protocol used for the library was the immunoSEQ multiplex PCR assay. TCRdb took over this immuneACCESS table, retaining in-frame rearrangements with V and J assigned. Such tables are incomplete; in checked studies, under half of the missing clones stem from an unresolved V gene, and the remainder is unexplained. Recorded for this sample are 71,000 or so clones; around nine tenths of them occurred a single time. About 19% of the sample is held by the ten biggest clonotypes.

Material for sequencing was PBMCs. The sequence joins TRBV7-2 to TRBJ1-3; the D gene lacks a confident call. The clonotype comes from a man aged 55 to 70 with lung cancer. The sequence in DNA is TGTGCCAGCAGCTCCGGGACTGGAAACACCATATATTTT. The translation is CASSSGTGNTIYF.